The sequence of this T cell receptor beta chain was determined in a study of blood T cell repertoires in COVID-19. Study at large: Material from acute and convalescent COVID-19 was sourced from the United States, Italy and Spain.

Germline assignment: CDR1 SGHKS and CDR2 YYEKEE (reference sequence). With 4 bases removed from V and 14 bases from J, the gap between germline ends came to 13 bases. The length of the CDR3 is 12 residues. Original methodology: Reference gene primer amplification gave estimated nucleated cell counts. Assay used: immunoSEQ multiplex PCR; TCRdb lists only in-frame clones, some missing. V and J calls and clone size are given by that table; D and trimming were obtained from the DNA. The table has 90,000 to 120,000 clones, roughly 90% seen once. Sample: peripheral blood. J is TRBJ1-6 and V is TRBV5-5, with no clear D. The clonotype was recovered from a man in his forties with active or convalescent COVID-19. As DNA, the CDR3 is TGTGCCAGCAGCGATCTTCTGACAACCCTCCACTTT. It yields the protein CASSDLLTTLHF.